This section outlines one T cell receptor (beta chain) sequence together with its context. This receptor's antigen is unknown. The sample holds no much larger clone one base away, and base qualities are not on file. Preparation of the library involved 5' RACE. Sequencing used an Illumina HiSeq 2500. The second PCR ran for about 7 to 11 cycles and used a J-beta primer mix along with a sample-barcoded 5' primer. Each TCR beta cDNA molecule received a unique molecular identifier from a template-switch 5' adaptor carrying 12 random nucleotides. At least 2.5 million CDR3-containing paired-end reads were obtained from each sample. First-strand cDNA was synthesized from all RNA with the Mint cDNA synthesis kit, primed by a TRBC-specific oligonucleotide. Following uracil-DNA glycosylase treatment, all cDNA underwent a first 18-cycle PCR with the universal primers M1SS and BC2_uni_R. The original pipeline was this. For normalization, 1 million high-quality reads were randomly selected from each sample, with every read carrying a distinct molecular identifier. Reads with shared molecular identifiers were discarded instead of being binned into consensus sequences. MiTCR, with a Q25 quality threshold and the strictest error-elimination algorithm, was used for CDR3 identification, clonotype clustering and error correction. A nonparametric unseen species model with Euler transformation was used to estimate lower-bound total TCR beta diversity. The raw public reads went through TCRdb reprocessing: fastp at Q25, MiXCR clone calling, in-frame beta chains kept. Rows with a matching CDR3 protein are joined into one entry that keeps the most common DNA and genes. TCRdb's processing, not the study's, gives the V and J calls here. Within this sample are nearly 1 million distinct CDR3 sequences, with just over 50% of them counted one time only. The ten largest clones represent 20% to 25% of the sample.

The donors were roughly 39 Caucasian individuals from Russia, aged roughly 6 to 100 years, who were systemically healthy. Ten milliliters of peripheral blood were drawn from each donor into EDTA-treated Vacutainer tubes. Ficoll-Paque density-gradient centrifugation was used to isolate PBMCs, with at least 6.5 million per sample. Total RNA was extracted from PBMCs with Trizol reagent, with at least 5.5 micrograms obtained per sample. For every donor, an aliquot of PBMCs went through flow cytometry to measure the percentages of naive CD45RAhigh/CD27high T cells. Measured from the cysteine to the phenylalanine, the CDR3 is 14 residues long. Only the CDR3 portion is preserved as DNA: 42 bases, with reading frame beginning at the first base. The data were obtained in a study of blood T cells in healthy people across ages (dated by TCRdb to about 2015). With respect to the entire study: Template switching captured roughly one uniquely barcoded TCR beta cDNA molecule per two T cells in model experiments. Using deep sequencing normalized with unique cDNA molecular identifiers, the study measured how TCR beta repertoire diversity changes with age. The donors were divided into four age groups: young (average roughly 17 years), middle-aged (roughly 40), aged (approximately 62) and long-lived (about 84). To avoid experimental bias, donors of different ages were distributed randomly across sequencing lanes. For two donors (one aged 18 to 30 and one aged 80 or older), the study analyzed two additional independent replicas of 1 million unique cDNA reads from the same blood draw. The study at large found these results: Because profiling used bulk unsorted PBMCs, naive and antigen-experienced compartments could not be compared conclusively. Observed TCR beta diversity correlated strongly with the percentage of naive T cells measured by flow cytometry. Estimates of total diversity based on one million sequenced T cells were considered lower bounds and underestimates. Observed TCR beta diversity per million T cells fell roughly linearly with age, and a significant reduction was already apparent by age around 40. Compared with the aged group, the long-lived group had more naive CD4+ T cells, fewer expanded clones and increased TCR diversity, a pattern suggesting age selection. Because the CMV infection status of the donors was unknown, age-related changes in expanded clonotypes may potentially have been confounded.

The clonotype was recovered from a woman aged 55-69 years in good health. The chain couples TRBV12-3 or TRBV12-4 to TRBJ2-5; tentative D gene TRBD1, with 5 bases matching. The J call may be in error: the DNA end matches TRBJ2-7 better. Sequencing used blood. This receptor carries the CDR3 CASSFRPGIHEQYF. In nucleotide form, the sequence is TGTGCCAGCAGTTTCAGACCAGGGATTCACGAGCAGTACTTC.